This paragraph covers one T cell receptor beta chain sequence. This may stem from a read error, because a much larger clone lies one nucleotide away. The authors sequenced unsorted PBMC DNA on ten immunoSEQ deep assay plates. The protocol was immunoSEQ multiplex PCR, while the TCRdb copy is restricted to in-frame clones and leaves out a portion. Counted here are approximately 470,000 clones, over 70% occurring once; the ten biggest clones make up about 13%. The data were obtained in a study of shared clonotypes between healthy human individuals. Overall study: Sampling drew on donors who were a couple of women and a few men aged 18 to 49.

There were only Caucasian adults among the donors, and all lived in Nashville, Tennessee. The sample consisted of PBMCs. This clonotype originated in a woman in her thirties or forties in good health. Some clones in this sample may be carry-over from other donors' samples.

Here the CDR3 reads CASSPHGANVLTF. CDR3 nucleotide sequence: TGTGCCAGCAGCCCACATGGGGCCAACGTCCTGACTTTC. The chain is built from TRBV5-4 and TRBJ2-6; D gene unclear. The V end was cut by 4 bases, the J end by 3 bases, with 5 bases between. This CDR3 has 13 residues. Germline V lookup: CDR1 SGHNT, CDR2 YYREEE (reference sequence).